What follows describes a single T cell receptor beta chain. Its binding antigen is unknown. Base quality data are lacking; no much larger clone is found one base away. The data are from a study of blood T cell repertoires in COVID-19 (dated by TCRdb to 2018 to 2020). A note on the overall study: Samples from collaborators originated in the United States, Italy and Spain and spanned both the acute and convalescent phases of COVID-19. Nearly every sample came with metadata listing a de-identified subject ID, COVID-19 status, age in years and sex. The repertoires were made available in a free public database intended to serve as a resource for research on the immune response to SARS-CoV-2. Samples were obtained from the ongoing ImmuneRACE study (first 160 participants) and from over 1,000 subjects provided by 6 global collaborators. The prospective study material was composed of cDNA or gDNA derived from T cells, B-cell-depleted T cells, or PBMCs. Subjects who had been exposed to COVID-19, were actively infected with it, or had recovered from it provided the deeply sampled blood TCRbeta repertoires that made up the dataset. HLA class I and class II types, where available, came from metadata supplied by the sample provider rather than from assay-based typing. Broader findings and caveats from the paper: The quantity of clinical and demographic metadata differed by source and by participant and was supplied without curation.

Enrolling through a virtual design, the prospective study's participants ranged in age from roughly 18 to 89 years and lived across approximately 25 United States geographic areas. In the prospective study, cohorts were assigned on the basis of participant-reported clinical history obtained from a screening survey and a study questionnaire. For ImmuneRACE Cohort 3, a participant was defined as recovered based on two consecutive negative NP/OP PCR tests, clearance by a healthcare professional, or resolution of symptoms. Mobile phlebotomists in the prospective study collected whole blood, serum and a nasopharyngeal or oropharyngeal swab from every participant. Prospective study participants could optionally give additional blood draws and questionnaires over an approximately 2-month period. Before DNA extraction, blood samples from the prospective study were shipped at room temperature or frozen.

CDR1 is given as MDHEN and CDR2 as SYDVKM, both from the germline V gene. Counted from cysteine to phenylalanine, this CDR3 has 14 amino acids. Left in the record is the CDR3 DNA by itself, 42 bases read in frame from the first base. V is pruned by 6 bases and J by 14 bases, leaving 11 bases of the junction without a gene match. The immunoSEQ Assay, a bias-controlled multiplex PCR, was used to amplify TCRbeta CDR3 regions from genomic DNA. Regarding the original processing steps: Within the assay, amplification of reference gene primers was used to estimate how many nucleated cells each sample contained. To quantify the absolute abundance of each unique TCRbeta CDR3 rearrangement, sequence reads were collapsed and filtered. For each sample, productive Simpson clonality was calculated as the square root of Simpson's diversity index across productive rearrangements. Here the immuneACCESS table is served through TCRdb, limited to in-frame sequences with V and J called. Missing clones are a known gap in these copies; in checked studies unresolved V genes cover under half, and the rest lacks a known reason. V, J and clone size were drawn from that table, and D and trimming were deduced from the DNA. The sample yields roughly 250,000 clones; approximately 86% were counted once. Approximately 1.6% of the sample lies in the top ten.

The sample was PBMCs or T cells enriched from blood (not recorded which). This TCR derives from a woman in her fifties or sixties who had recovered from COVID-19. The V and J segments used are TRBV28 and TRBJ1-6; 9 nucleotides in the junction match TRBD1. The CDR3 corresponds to CASSLGQGITALHF. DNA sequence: TGTGCCAGCAGCCTAGGACAGGGGATTACGGCCCTCCACTTT.